This T cell receptor beta chain originates from a study of breast tumors, draining lymph nodes, adjacent tissues. Study results and caveats: Tumor repertoires ranked between lymph nodes and nontumor tissue in diversity, with V and J gene preferences. Data only fit, rather than demonstrated, lymph node origin of most tumor T cells. Most tumor T cells seemingly derive from lymph node, then expand in tumor. Tumor and nontumor repertoires were significantly more similar in luminal-like than in basal-like breast cancer.

V lost 3 bases to trimming and J lost 5 bases; unmatched junction nucleotides: 1. Germline V gene sequence: CDR1 LNHNV, CDR2 YYDKDF (reference sequence). The CDR3 length is 12 residues. TCRdb itself ran the multiplex PCR reads through MiXCR, one entry per CDR3 protein. This sample has 180,000 or so distinct CDR3 sequences, with roughly 35% found just once. Ten or more counts support this clonotype. The target antigen is unknown. Axillary draining lymph nodes of breast cancer patients supplied the node samples. Material for sequencing was axillary lymph node tissue. This TCR derives from a female donor with breast cancer. Some clones in this sample may be carry-over from other donors' samples. This chain links TRBV15 with TRBJ2-7; TRBD1 matches 7 bases. DNA of the CDR3: TGTGCCACCAGCAGGGACAGGAACGAGCAGTACTTC. It translates to CATSRDRNEQYF.